Following are 26 T cell receptor beta chains from one sample sequenced in a study of cytomegalovirus exposure and HLA in healthy donors. PCR used 60 Vbeta primers and 13 Jbeta primers. Profiling relied on immunoSEQ multiplex PCR, and the TCRdb table lists in-frame clones only, not all of them. The sample shows tens of thousands of clones, 90% to 95% of them seen only once. The specimen sequenced was PBMCs. The receptor source for this set is a young woman in good health and CMV-seronegative.

This chain uses TRBV27 with TRBJ2-7; a weak D match, TRBD2 (7 bases). CDR3 length equals 15 residues. Germline values: CDR1 MNHEY, CDR2 SMNVEV (reference sequence). The V gene lost 4 bases and the J gene lost 4 bases, with 17 bases spanning the gap. CDR3 DNA: TGTGCCAGCAGTTCAGGGGAGGGGCGGTTTTACGAGCAGTACTTC. As protein: CASSSGEGRFYEQYF.

Regarding this clone: One end of the junction does not line up with germline, which may come from a read error. The V call is TRBV7-9, the J call TRBJ2-1; 8 bases line up with TRBD2. Per germline, CDR1 SEHNR and CDR2 FQNEAQ (reference sequence). This CDR3 is 16 amino acids long. The CDR3 region is CSSSGSGVSSYNEQFF. The CDR3 region has the DNA TGTTCCAGCAGCGGTAGCGGGGTAAGCTCCTACAATGAGCAGTTCTTC.

The chain recombines TRBV9 with TRBJ2-3, with TRBD2 matching over 8 bases. Per the germline V gene, CDR1 is SGDLS and CDR2 is YYNGEE. The V and J ends lost 4 bases and 1 base, in that order; junction bases with no gene match: 11. CDR3 length: 17 residues. CDR3 region: CASSPGSSGPRTDTQYF. In DNA form, the CDR3 reads TGTGCCAGCAGCCCGGGCTCTAGCGGGCCCCGCACAGATACGCAGTATTTT.

V usage is TRBV28 and J usage is TRBJ2-7; 10 nucleotides agree with TRBD2. This CDR3 is 14 amino acids long. Losses at the gene ends were 3 bases for V and 5 bases for J; bases not matched to a gene: 4. Germline CDR1 reads MDHEN; CDR2 reads SYDVKM. The CDR3 DNA reads as TGTGCCAGCAGTTTTGTGGGACTAGCGCACGAGCAGTACTTC. It yields the protein CASSFVGLAHEQYF. Full variable domain (outside the CDR3, taken from reference TRBV28 and TRBJ2-7): DVKVTQSSRYLVKRTGEKVFLECVQDMDHENMFWYRQDPGLGLRLIYFSYDVKMKEKGDIPEGYSVSREKKERFSLILESASTNQTSMYLCASSFVGLAHEQYFGPGTRLTVT.

The chain combines TRBV4-2 with TRBJ1-2; 7 nucleotides match TRBD1. This CDR3 comprises 15 residues. Germline trimming cut 2 bases from V and 8 bases from J; bases unmatched to any gene: 11. Germline CDR1 LGHNA, CDR2 YNFKEQ. The CDR3 region is CASSQFGRDRDGYTF. The DNA for the CDR3 is TGTGCCAGCAGCCAATTTGGTAGAGACAGGGACGGCTACACCTTC.

The gene calls are TRBV4-1 and TRBJ2-1; D possibly corresponds to TRBD2 (6 bases). Deletions cut 1 base from V and 12 bases from J, with 22 bases between. In germline, CDR1 is MGHRA, CDR2 YSYEKL. The CDR3 has 16 residues. This chain's CDR3 is CASSQVGTRARGLQFF. CDR3 nucleotides: TGCGCCAGCAGCCAAGTTGGCACTCGGGCGCGGGGCCTGCAGTTCTTC.

The V gene is TRBV5-1, the J gene TRBJ1-5; unclear D gene. This CDR3 region has 14 residues. Trimming removed 0 bases at V and 3 bases at J, with 7 bases between. Germline V CDR1 and CDR2: SGHRS, YFSETQ. CDR3 amino acids: CASSLGASNQPQHF. The CDR3 DNA follows: TGCGCCAGCAGCTTGGGGGCCTCCAATCAGCCCCAGCATTTT.

This chain uses TRBV28 with TRBJ2-7, with 7 bases identical to TRBD1. The CDR3 covers 15 residues. Germline CDR1 and CDR2: MDHEN and SYDVKM. V was pared by 8 bases and J by 0 bases, with 10 bases of the junction left unmatched. The chain's CDR3 is CASGPMGQPSYEQYF. In DNA form, the CDR3 reads TGTGCCAGCGGCCCTATGGGACAGCCCTCCTACGAGCAGTACTTC.

Written as DNA, the CDR3 is TGTGCTAGTGGTTTGGTACTAGGGACAGGGGGCGCAGAGACCCAGTACTTC. It translates to CASGLVLGTGGAETQYF. The chain carries TRBV12-5 and TRBJ2-5; TRBD1 matches at 12 bases. The CDR3 has 17 amino acids. V shed 0 bases, J shed 4 bases, and the junction held 6 bases outside the gene matches. Germline-derived CDR1 and CDR2 are LGHNT and FRNRAP.

Worth noting for this clone: Different DNA sequences within this sample yield the same CDR3. The genes are TRBV29-1 and TRBJ2-3; 8 bases agree with TRBD2. The CDR3 is made up of 14 amino acids. Per the germline V gene, CDR1 is SQVTM and CDR2 is ANQGSEA. With 8 bases clipped from V and 2 bases from J, the junction kept 9 bases outside the gene matches. Here the CDR3 DNA reads TGCAGCACCCGGGTAGCGGGAACCACAGATACGCAGTATTTT. This translates into CSTRVAGTTDTQYF.

The chain couples TRBV28 to TRBJ2-7, with D possibly TRBD1 on 6 matching bases. CDR1 and CDR2 from the germline V gene are MDHEN and SYDVKM. This CDR3 contains 13 residues. Trimming pared 7 bases from V and 9 bases from J, leaving 19 bases between. The CDR3 DNA reads TGTGCCAGCAAAGAGAACCCAGGGGTCGGGCAGTACTTC. It translates to CASKENPGVGQYF. The full variable domain, its missing parts supplied by reference TRBV28 and TRBJ2-7, is DVKVTQSSRYLVKRTGEKVFLECVQDMDHENMFWYRQDPGLGLRLIYFSYDVKMKEKGDIPEGYSVSREKKERFSLILESASTNQTSMYLCASKENPGVGQYFGPGTRLTVT.

The genes are TRBV5-4 and TRBJ1-5, with 9 bases aligning to TRBD1. The CDR3 has 16 amino acids. The germline gives CDR1 SGHNT, CDR2 YYREEE (reference sequence). V shed 0 bases and J 9 bases; nucleotides not matched to a gene: 10. The CDR3 reads CASSLAPGQGSRPQHF. CDR3 bases: TGTGCCAGCAGCTTGGCCCCGGGACAGGGTTCTCGGCCCCAGCATTTT. The whole variable domain, filled in from reference TRBV5-4 and TRBJ1-5, reads ETGVTQSPTHLIKTRGQQVTLRCSSQSGHNTVSWYQQALGQGPQFIFQYYREEENGRGNFPPRFSGLQFPNYSSELNVNALELDDSALYLCASSLAPGQGSRPQHFGDGTRLSIL.

To note about this clone: One junction end does not reproduce the germline sequence, and a read error may be involved. Other DNA sequences in this specimen translate into the identical CDR3. This chain connects TRBV30 to TRBJ1-6, with a tentative D call TRBD1 (6 bases). Germline V gives CDR1 GTSNPN, CDR2 SVGIG (reference sequence). This CDR3 has 14 amino acids. Written as DNA, the CDR3 is TGTGCCTGGAGGGCTGGGGGGGGGCATTCACCCCTCCACTTC. This sequence encodes CAWRAGGGHSPLHF.

This clone was recorded once. This chain uses TRBV30 with TRBJ1-5; D might be TRBD1 (5 bases). CDR1 GTSNPN and CDR2 SVGIG come from the germline V gene (reference sequence). Trimming shortened V by 8 bases and J by 0 bases, and 14 bases separated the two germline ends. The CDR3 runs to 14 residues. Here the CDR3 DNA reads TGTGCCCCCGCGGACACCATTAGCAATCAGCCCCAGCATTTT. Translating gives CAPADTISNQPQHF.

The rearrangement uses TRBV7-8 and TRBJ2-1; 7 bases fit TRBD2. The germline gives CDR1 SGHVS, CDR2 FQNEAQ. The CDR3 extends over 16 amino acids. Germline trimming cut 5 bases from V and 4 bases from J; bases unmatched to any gene: 11. In nucleotides, the CDR3 is TGTGCCAGCAGCAGATCGGGAGGCCGAGAGTACAATGAGCAGTTCTTC. It translates to CASSRSGGREYNEQFF.

About this clone itself: Other DNA sequences in the same sample also yield this CDR3. The J gene is TRBJ1-1, the V gene TRBV5-1, with TRBD1 matching over 8 bases. With V trimmed by 3 bases and J by 1 base, 2 bases remained unmatched. Germline V lookup: CDR1 SGHRS, CDR2 YFSETQ. CDR3 length equals 14 residues. CDR3 sequence: CASSSGQGNTEAFF. The DNA for the CDR3 is TGCGCCAGCAGCTCCGGACAGGGGAACACTGAAGCTTTCTTT.

The gene calls are TRBV9 and TRBJ2-1; 9 bases match TRBD2. The CDR3 extends over 17 amino acids. With V trimmed by 4 bases and J by 2 bases, 10 bases remained unmatched. Germline V gene lookup returns CDR1 SGDLS and CDR2 YYNGEE. The CDR3 nucleotides read TGTGCCAGCAGCAAAGGGAAAGCGGGAGGCACCTACAATGAGCAGTTCTTC. Its translation: CASSKGKAGGTYNEQFF.

V is TRBV9 and J is TRBJ2-1; maybe TRBD1 (6 bases). Deletions cut 0 bases from V and 2 bases from J, with 15 bases between. The CDR3 contains 17 residues. Per the germline V gene, CDR1 is SGDLS and CDR2 is YYNGEE. CDR3 sequence (DNA): TGTGCCAGCAGCGTAGGTTTGGGACATACCACCTACAATGAGCAGTTCTTC. Protein product: CASSVGLGHTTYNEQFF.

About this clone itself: Germline is not matched at one junction end, which may reflect a read error. J is TRBJ2-5 and V is TRBV7-7; TRBD1 matches at 10 bases. The germline V gene encodes CDR1 SSHAT and CDR2 FNYEAQ (reference sequence). The CDR3 runs to 14 residues. Written as DNA, the CDR3 is TGTGCTAGCAGCTTAGGGACAGGGGAAGAGACCCAGTACTTC. Translating it yields CASSLGTGEETQYF.

The chain employs TRBV5-4 and TRBJ2-7; 7 positions match TRBD2. V lost 1 base and J lost 3; bases outside the gene matches: 16. Per germline, CDR1 SGHNT and CDR2 YYREEE (reference sequence). This CDR3 comprises 18 residues. In DNA form, the CDR3 reads TGTGCCAGCAGCTTGTGGGGGACCACCGGGAGGTACGACTACGAGCAGTACTTC. Its translation: CASSLWGTTGRYDYEQYF.

This sequence joins TRBV15 and TRBJ2-1; the D gene is possibly TRBD2 (5 bases). V was trimmed by 4 bases and J by 0 bases, leaving 7 bases between them. This CDR3 is 14 amino acids long. CDR1 and CDR2 from the germline V gene are LNHNV and YYDKDF (reference sequence). The CDR3 DNA follows: TGTGCCACCAGCAACCGGGACTCCTACAATGAGCAGTTCTTC. Protein: CATSNRDSYNEQFF.

The rearrangement uses TRBV7-8 and TRBJ2-7; D may be TRBD2 (5 bases). This CDR3 is built from 15 residues. V lost 5 bases and J lost 1, with 15 bases in between. The germline V gene encodes CDR1 SGHVS and CDR2 FQNEAQ. CDR3 in DNA: TGTGCCAGCAGCCCAACCTGGGGAGAATCCTACGAGCAGTACTTC. It translates to CASSPTWGESYEQYF.

The chain couples TRBV6-5 to TRBJ1-6; 8 bases are a match to TRBD1. The CDR3 contains 15 residues. Germline CDR1 MNHEY, CDR2 SVGAGI. V was clipped by 5 bases and J by 4 bases; unmatched bases: 4. CDR3 amino acids: CASSTRTGYNSPLHF. In nucleotides, the CDR3 is TGTGCCAGCAGTACTCGGACAGGGTATAATTCACCCCTCCACTTT.

The chain couples TRBV4-1 to TRBJ1-1, with TRBD1 identical over 7 bases. This CDR3 contains 16 residues. J gave up 0 bases and V 11 bases, and 15 bases lay outside the gene matches. CDR1 and CDR2 from the germline V gene are MGHRA and YSYEKL. The CDR3, as DNA: TGCGCCTCACAACCCTCTAGACAGGGCTTGAACACTGAAGCTTTCTTT. Protein: CASQPSRQGLNTEAFF.

Only one count was recorded for this clone. This chain uses TRBV19 with TRBJ2-5; maybe TRBD1 (6 bases). CDR3 length: 14 amino acids. Germline loops: CDR1 LNHDA, CDR2 SQIVND (reference sequence). V lost 3 bases and J 0 bases, leaving 8 bases between the germline ends. CDR3 sequence reads: CASSIQGYQETQYF. The CDR3 nucleotides are TGTGCCAGTAGTATCCAGGGGTACCAAGAGACCCAGTACTTC.

The chain joins TRBV5-6 to TRBJ2-1; 13 bases are a match to TRBD2. V lost 0 bases, J lost 2 bases, and 2 bases stayed unmatched. The CDR3 contains 17 residues. The germline gives CDR1 SGHDT, CDR2 YYEEEE. The CDR3 sequence is CASSLGGTSGTYNEQFF. The CDR3 bases are TGTGCCAGCAGCTTGGGGGGGACTAGCGGGACCTACAATGAGCAGTTCTTC.